What follows describes a single TCR beta chain. The data were produced by immunoSEQ multiplex PCR, yet TCRdb's version contains in-frame clones alone and is incomplete. The sample consists of about 480,000 clones, more than 70% of them appearing once. CDR1 and CDR2 from the germline V gene are KGHSH and LQKENI. With 3 bases removed from V and 3 bases from J, the gap between germline ends came to 8 bases. The CDR3 is 13 residues long. This record belongs to a study of blood T cell repertoires in COVID-19. The sequence was obtained from a woman aged 45 to 65 with COVID-19, enrolled during active disease. The source material was peripheral blood. V gene TRBV18 combines with J gene TRBJ2-5; D perhaps matches TRBD2 (6 bases). The CDR3 loop reads CASSPGGEETQYF. In nucleotides, the CDR3 is TGTGCCAGCTCACCCGGCGGGGAAGAGACCCAGTACTTC. The variable domain in full, completed from reference TRBV18 and TRBJ2-5, reads NAGVMQNPRHLVRRRGQEARLRCSPMKGHSHVYWYRQLPEEGLKFMVYLQKENIIDESGMPKERFSAEFPKEGPSILRIQQVVRGDSAAYFCASSPGGEETQYFGPGTRLLVL.